This entry describes one T cell receptor (beta chain). Its target is unknown. The data were obtained in a study of T cell repertoires in aging, cancer and after chemotherapy. On the study more broadly: Over several months to years, re-sampled healthy donor repertoires clearly shared clones. Study outcomes and limitations: Healthy donors lost TCR diversity with age mainly through richness, cancer patients through richness and evenness. Untreated cancer patients had significantly lower blood TCR diversity than age-matched healthy donors.

Germline V lookup: CDR1 SGHTA, CDR2 FQGNSA. The CDR3 covers 14 residues. Amplification of TCR beta used genomic DNA extracted from peripheral blood. Rearranged V-D-J TRB sequences were amplified with a mixed TRB-A/B primer pool. One entry per CDR3 protein, called by TCRdb with MiXCR from the multiplex PCR reads. The sample carries approximately 11,000 distinct CDR3 sequences, roughly 40% recorded once. The chain links TRBV7-2 to TRBJ1-4; no firm D call. TRBJ2-2 matches the DNA end more closely, so the J call is doubtful. Sequencing used blood. The sequence derives from a human donor in good health. The CDR3 nucleotides are TGTGCCAGCAGCTTAGGATGGGTACTGGGGGAGCTGTTTTTT. Encoded protein: CASSLGWVLGELFF.